This T cell receptor beta chain was profiled in a study of blood T cell repertoires in COVID-19. Repertoires were generated with immunoSEQ multiplex PCR, while TCRdb's copy carries only in-frame clones and drops some. The sample lists about 270,000 clones, 81% occurring once. V was shortened by 6 bases and J by 5 bases, with 8 bases between the two germline ends. The CDR3 is 12 residues long. Looked up from germline, CDR1 is SNHLY and CDR2 is FYNNEI. This sequence joins TRBV2 and TRBJ2-1; D may be TRBD2 (5 bases). What was sequenced was peripheral blood. The sequence came from a woman in her fifties or sixties with active or convalescent COVID-19. The CDR3, as DNA: TGTGCCAGCAGCGACTACCACAATGAGCAGTTCTTC. This encodes CASSDYHNEQFF.